This T cell receptor beta chain was recorded in a study of post-analysis software for immune sequencing data. General study results and limits: In patients, about 5 TRBV segments were more frequent than in controls, with TRBV5-6, TRBV5-1 and TRBV20-1 among them.

Notes on this clonotype: Antigen specificity is unknown.

Unique molecular identifiers were present in the TCR beta cDNA libraries. Each CDR3 protein gets one entry after TCRdb re-called the PCR reads with MiXCR. The table has approximately 440,000 distinct CDR3 sequences, nearly 45% seen once; the top ten hold about 12%. CDR1 and CDR2 (germline): SGHTA, FQGNSA. This CDR3 contains 14 residues. Trimming shortened V by 2 bases and J by 8 bases, and 15 bases separated the two germline ends. The receptor was derived from a girl aged 10 to 17 with multiple sclerosis. The sequencing sample was made of blood. The rearrangement uses TRBV7-2 and TRBJ1-2; D might be TRBD1 (6 bases). CDR3 in amino acids: CASSLLSRGQGYTF. CDR3 nucleotide sequence: TGTGCCAGCAGCTTACTTTCGCGGGGGCAAGGCTACACCTTC.